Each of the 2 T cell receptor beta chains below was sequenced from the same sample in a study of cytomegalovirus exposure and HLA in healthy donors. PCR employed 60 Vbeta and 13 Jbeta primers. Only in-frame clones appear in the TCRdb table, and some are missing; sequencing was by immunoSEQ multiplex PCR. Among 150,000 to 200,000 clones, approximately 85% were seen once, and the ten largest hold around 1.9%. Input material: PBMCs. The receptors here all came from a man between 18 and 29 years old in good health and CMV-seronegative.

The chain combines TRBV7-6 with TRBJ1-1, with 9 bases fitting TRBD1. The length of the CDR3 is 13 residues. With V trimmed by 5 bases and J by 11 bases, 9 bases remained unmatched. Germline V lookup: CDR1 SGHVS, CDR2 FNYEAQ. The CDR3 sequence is CASSLGQGSVAFF. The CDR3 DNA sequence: TGTGCCAGCAGCCTCGGACAGGGGAGTGTCGCTTTCTTT.

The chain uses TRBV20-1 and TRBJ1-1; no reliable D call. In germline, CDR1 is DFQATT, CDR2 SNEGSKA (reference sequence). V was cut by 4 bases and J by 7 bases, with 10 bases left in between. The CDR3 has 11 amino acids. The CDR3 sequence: CSAILTLEAFF. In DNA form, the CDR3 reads TGCAGTGCTATTTTGACACTTGAAGCTTTCTTT.